This T cell receptor beta chain derives from a study of T cell responses to AZD1222 COVID-19 vaccine. TCRdb keeps only in-frame clones here, not all; method: immunoSEQ multiplex PCR. The profile shows roughly 150,000 clones, approximately 90% of them singletons. There are 16 residues in the CDR3. Germline V gives CDR1 MNHEY, CDR2 SVGEGT. The germline V and J ends were trimmed by 2 bases and 4 bases, with 18 bases remaining between them. V gene TRBV6-2 or TRBV6-3 combines with J gene TRBJ2-7; weak D call: TRBD1 (5 bases). Sample: peripheral blood, taken on day 0 of AZD1222 vaccination. This clonotype was sampled from an adult in good health. The CDR3 nucleotides are TGTGCCAGCAGTTACAAGACAGCTTATTGGGAATACGAGCAGTACTTC. Amino acids: CASSYKTAYWEYEQYF.